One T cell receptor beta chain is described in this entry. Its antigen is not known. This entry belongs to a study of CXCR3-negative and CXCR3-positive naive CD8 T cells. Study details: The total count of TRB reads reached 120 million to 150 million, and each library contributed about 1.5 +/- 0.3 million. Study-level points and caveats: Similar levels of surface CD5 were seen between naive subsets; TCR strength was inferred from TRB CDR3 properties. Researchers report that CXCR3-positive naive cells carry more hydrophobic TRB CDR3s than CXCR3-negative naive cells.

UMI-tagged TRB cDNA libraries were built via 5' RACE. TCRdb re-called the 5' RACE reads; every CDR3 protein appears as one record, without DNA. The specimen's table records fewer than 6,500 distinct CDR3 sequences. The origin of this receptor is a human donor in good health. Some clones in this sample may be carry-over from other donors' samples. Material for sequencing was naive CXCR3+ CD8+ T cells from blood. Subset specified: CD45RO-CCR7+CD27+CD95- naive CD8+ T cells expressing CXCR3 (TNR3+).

This chain's CDR3 is CSARSGRRDNNEKLFF. V and J are TRBV20-1 and TRBJ1-4; the D call of TRBD1 rests on TCRdb alone, since no DNA is present to check it. The germline V gene encodes CDR1 DFQATT and CDR2 SNEGSKA (reference sequence). CDR3 length equals 16 residues.